The clone carrying this T cell receptor (beta chain) was detected only a few times. This record belongs to a study of T-cell memory formation after mild COVID-19. Using its own MiXCR run on the 5' RACE reads, TCRdb lists one record per CDR3 protein. The sample yields hundreds of thousands of distinct CDR3 sequences, under 25% seen once. The TCR originated in a man younger than 35 who had mild COVID-19 (a few samples of this study predate the infection). Cell type and time point are not known. The specimen was PBMCs or a T cell subset sorted from them (not recorded which).

As DNA, the CDR3 is TGCGCCAGCAGCGTAGACGGGCGAGTCACAGATACGCAGTATTTT. Translating gives CASSVDGRVTDTQYF. This rearrangement joins TRBV5-1 to TRBJ2-3; D gene unclear. Trimming took off 4 bases at V and 2 bases at J, with 14 bases between the two ends. CDR1 and CDR2 (germline): SGHRS, YFSETQ. The CDR3 consists of 15 residues.